Listed below are T cell receptor beta chains from one sample, sequenced in a study of shared clonotypes between healthy human individuals. Clones were read by immunoSEQ multiplex PCR, and TCRdb kept only the in-frame ones, dropping some. The sample lists about 2.3 million clones, 85% to 95% occurring once. Sequenced: naive CD4+ T cells from PBMCs. These receptors all stem from a man between 18 and 29 years old in good health. Some clones in this sample may be carry-over from other donors' samples. The CDR3 runs from the conserved cysteine through the conserved F or W. The D gene is left open where the match is weak. Clone size, where shown, is once, few, many, or a class for clones that have expanded.

D gene,clone size,J gene,V gene,CDR3 DNA,CDR3 protein
TRBD2,NA,TRBJ2-7,TRBV7-3,TGTGCCAGCAGCTTAGGACTAGCGGAGAACTACGAGCAGTACTTC,CASSLGLAENYEQYF
TRBD1,NA,TRBJ1-2,TRBV18,TGTGCCAGCTCGCCACCGGGACAGATCAACTATGGCTACACCTTC,CASSPPGQINYGYTF
TRBD1,NA,TRBJ2-2,TRBV7-9,TGTGCCAGCAGTCCCAGGACAGGGGAGGACGGGGAGCTGTTTTTT,CASSPRTGEDGELFF
TRBD1,NA,TRBJ1-4,TRBV19,TGTGCCAGTAGTATGGACAGGGTGGGTGAAAAACTGTTTTTT,CASSMDRVGEKLFF
NA,NA,TRBJ2-3,TRBV6-1,TGTGCCAGCAGTGAACAGGCACGTTCTAGCACAGATACGCAGTATTTT,CASSEQARSSTDTQYF
NA,NA,TRBJ1-1,TRBV5-5,TGTGCCAGCAGCTTGGGTGGGAATATGAACACTGAAGCTTTCTTT,CASSLGGNMNTEAFF
NA,NA,TRBJ1-5,TRBV28,TGTGCCAGCAGTTTGGGATATTGGCGGGCTAATCAGCCCCAGCATTTT,CASSLGYWRANQPQHF
NA,NA,TRBJ2-7,TRBV21-1,TGTGCCAGCAGCCCTCCCGGGACTAGTAACCTCGAGCAGTACTTC,CASSPPGTSNLEQYF
NA,NA,TRBJ2-1,TRBV10-3,TGTGCCATCAGTGAGTCTCTCGGCGTTGTCAATAGCGGCAATGAGCAGTTCTTC,CAISESLGVVNSGNEQFF
NA,NA,TRBJ1-5,TRBV2,TGTGCCAGCCAAGGGGACTACAATCAGCCCCAGCATTTT,CASQGDYNQPQHF
TRBD1,NA,TRBJ1-2,TRBV19,TGTGCCAGTAGTGCCCTTACCGGGACAGGGGTAGGTGGCTACACCTTC,CASSALTGTGVGGYTF
NA,NA,TRBJ1-5,TRBV18,TGTGCCAGCTCACCAATGACTATGGGACTGTCGGCTAATCAGCCCCAGCATTTT,CASSPMTMGLSANQPQHF
NA,NA,TRBJ2-7,TRBV5-5,TGTGCCAGCAGCTTAGGGGACGGCCCGGATGAGCAGTACTTC,CASSLGDGPDEQYF
NA,NA,TRBJ1-2,TRBV11-1,TGTGCCAGCAGCTTAGAAGTGAACTATGGCTACACCTTC,CASSLEVNYGYTF
TRBD1,NA,TRBJ2-7,TRBV23-1,TGCGCCAGCAGTCTCAGGGGGCTTGGCGAGCAGTACTTC,CASSLRGLGEQYF
TRBD2,NA,TRBJ2-7,TRBV28,TGTGCCAGCAGCGGCGGGACTACTCTAACCTACGAGCAGTACTTC,CASSGGTTLTYEQYF
NA,few,TRBJ1-5,TRBV6-5,TGTGCCAGCAGACGTACGGGGGGCCGTGATCAGCCCCAGCATTTT,CASRRTGGRDQPQHF
TRBD2,NA,TRBJ2-1,TRBV7-2,TGTGCCAGCTCTTTGGGACTAGCGGCCTACAATGAGCAGTTCTTC,CASSLGLAAYNEQFF
TRBD1,NA,TRBJ1-2,TRBV19,TGTGCCAGTAGTATAGAGGTTCAGGGGGTGCTTCGGGATGGCTACACCTTC,CASSIEVQGVLRDGYTF
TRBD2,few,TRBJ2-7,TRBV5-4,TGTGCCAGCAGCACCCCCAGCGGGAGGCGCGACGAGCAGTACTTC,CASSTPSGRRDEQYF
TRBD2,NA,TRBJ2-7,TRBV15,TGTGCCACCAGCAGAGATGTAGTTGGACTAGCGGGCTTCGAGCAGTACTTC,CATSRDVVGLAGFEQYF
NA,NA,TRBJ2-7,TRBV18,TGTGCCAGCTCACCGTTGGACATACCGACCTACGAGCAGTACTTC,CASSPLDIPTYEQYF
NA,NA,TRBJ1-1,TRBV2,TGTGCCAGCAGTGACAGTGGGAGGAACACTGAAGCTTTCTTT,CASSDSGRNTEAFF
TRBD1,NA,TRBJ2-1,TRBV4-3,TGCGCCAGCAGCCAAGAATTGCGGGACAGGGCCTACAATGAGCAGTTCTTC,CASSQELRDRAYNEQFF
NA,once,TRBJ2-7,TRBV21-1,TGTGCCAGCAGCAAAGAGATCGAGGGACCCGACAGGGGGCGCGGCGAGCAGTACTTC,CASSKEIEGPDRGRGEQYF
TRBD2,NA,TRBJ2-3,TRBV2,TGTGCCAGCAGAGCCCGACTAGCGGGAGGGCTGAGCACAGATACGCAGTATTTT,CASRARLAGGLSTDTQYF
NA,NA,TRBJ2-2,TRBV2,TGTGCCAGCAGCGTAGCAGGGGAAGGCGGGGAGCTGTTTTTT,CASSVAGEGGELFF
TRBD1,NA,TRBJ1-1,TRBV28,TGTGCCAGCAGTTCTTTTAGGGACAGTCGGGGCACTGAAGCTTTCTTT,CASSSFRDSRGTEAFF
NA,NA,TRBJ1-1,TRBV28,TGTGCCAGCAGTTTCCAGGGGCTTATGACTGAAGCTTTCTTT,CASSFQGLMTEAFF
NA,NA,TRBJ2-3,TRBV7-3,TGTGCCAGCAGCTTATCGGGTCAGGCGGGAACTAGCACAGATACGCAGTATTTT,CASSLSGQAGTSTDTQYF
NA,NA,TRBJ1-5,TRBV7-3,TGTGCCCCCCAGAGCGACGGTTTTAATCAGCCCCAGCATTTT,CAPQSDGFNQPQHF
NA,NA,TRBJ2-1,TRBV30,TGTGCCTGGAGCCCCCAAAATATCAATGAGCAGTTCTTC,CAWSPQNINEQFF
TRBD2,NA,TRBJ2-1,TRBV6-5,TGTGCCAGCAGTTATCAAGCGGGAGATTCCAATGAGCAGTTCTTC,CASSYQAGDSNEQFF
NA,NA,TRBJ2-1,TRBV7-3,TGTGCCAGCAGCTCCTCGAGGGCCAATGAGCAGTTCTTC,CASSSSRANEQFF
TRBD2,NA,TRBJ2-7,TRBV11-3,TGTGCCAGCAGCTTGGGGGGAGGGTACTCCTACGAGCAGTACTTC,CASSLGGGYSYEQYF
NA,NA,TRBJ2-3,TRBV28,TGTGCCAGCCTTAGCGGACAGGGCACAGATACGCAGTATTTT,CASLSGQGTDTQYF
NA,NA,TRBJ1-5,TRBV4-3,TGCGCCAGCAGCCAAGTCTGGGCAGGTCAGCCCCAGCATTTT,CASSQVWAGQPQHF
TRBD2,NA,TRBJ2-1,TRBV4-1,TGCGCCAGCAGCCAAAGACTAGCGGGAGGGTCATACAATGAGCAGTTCTTC,CASSQRLAGGSYNEQFF
NA,NA,TRBJ2-7,TRBV7-3,TGTGCCAGCAGCTTAGGAGTGGGAGAGCAGTACTTC,CASSLGVGEQYF
NA,few,TRBJ1-2,TRBV28,TGTGCCAGCAGTTTATCGGGGGGGAACGGCTACACCTTC,CASSLSGGNGYTF
TRBD1,NA,TRBJ1-2,TRBV28,TGTGCCAGCAGTTTATCCACTCAGGGGGGAGTCGGCTACACCTTC,CASSLSTQGGVGYTF
NA,NA,TRBJ2-1,TRBV27,TGTGCCAGCAGTTTGAGGGCAGGGAATGAGCAGTTCTTC,CASSLRAGNEQFF
NA,NA,TRBJ1-3,TRBV10-3,TGTGCCATCAGTGCAGTCCGTAGCTCTGGAAACACCATATATTTT,CAISAVRSSGNTIYF
TRBD2,NA,TRBJ2-7,TRBV28,TGTGCCAGCAGTCCCGGGACTACTTCCTACGAGCAGTACTTC,CASSPGTTSYEQYF
NA,NA,TRBJ2-3,TRBV19,TGTGCCAGTAGTGTCAGGGCGTACACAGATACGCAGTATTTT,CASSVRAYTDTQYF
NA,NA,TRBJ2-1,TRBV6-6,TGTGCCAGCAGCCCTGGGGGAAATGAGCAGTTCTTC,CASSPGGNEQFF
NA,NA,TRBJ2-2,TRBV19,TGTGCCAGTAGTCAGAGGGGTCTCGGGGAGCTGTTTTTT,CASSQRGLGELFF
NA,NA,TRBJ2-2,TRBV11-3,TGTGCCAGCAGCGCCTGGAGACAGTCGAACACCGGGGAGCTGTTTTTT,CASSAWRQSNTGELFF
NA,NA,TRBJ2-5,TRBV27,TGTGCCAGCAGTTCTAGAGAGACCCAGTACTTC,CASSSRETQYF
NA,NA,TRBJ2-5,TRBV7-2,TGTGCCAGCAGCTTAGCGGGCACAGGTCCCGAGACCCAGTACTTC,CASSLAGTGPETQYF
NA,NA,TRBJ1-2,TRBV28,TGTGCCACCGACGCAGGCCAGTACTATGGCTACACCTTC,CATDAGQYYGYTF
NA,NA,TRBJ1-2,TRBV27,TGTGCCAGCAGTTTAAGAGCAAACTATGGCTACACCTTC,CASSLRANYGYTF
NA,NA,TRBJ2-7,TRBV5-1,TGCGCCAGCAGTCCCATCGACATTATCTGTTACGAGCAGTACTTC,CASSPIDIICYEQYF
TRBD2,NA,TRBJ2-7,TRBV27,TGTGCCAGCAGCCTCGGGAGGTCCACAACCTACGAGCAGTACTTC,CASSLGRSTTYEQYF
TRBD1,NA,TRBJ2-5,TRBV19,TGTGCCAGTAGTATGCAACAGGGGTGGCGGACCCAGTACTTC,CASSMQQGWRTQYF